This is a list of T cell receptor beta chains from one sample in a study of CD8 T cells in Susac syndrome. TCRdb processed the immunoSEQ multiplex PCR reads anew with MiXCR; each CDR3 protein has one entry. Altogether hundreds of thousands of distinct CDR3 sequences are present, approximately 91% being singletons, with the ten largest covering 0.18%. Input material: CD8+ T cells from PBMCs. The receptors derive from a human donor with multiple sclerosis. Both conserved end residues are part of each CDR3. A D gene is named only where the DNA matches it firmly. The size of a clone is reported for some rows only, either as once, few or many, or as a class for expanded clones.

TRBV7-9	.	.	TRBJ1-6	14	CARRRGTYNSPLHF	TGTGCCAGACGACGAGGGACCTATAATTCACCCCTCCACTTT
TRBV25-1	.	once	TRBJ2-2	15	CASSEFSSGTGELFF	TGTGCCAGCAGTGAATTTTCAAGCGGCACCGGGGAGCTGTTTTTT
TRBV7-3	TRBD1	.	TRBJ2-3	17	CASSLTGAGTGADTQYF	TGTGCCAGCAGCTTAACGGGCGCCGGGACAGGGGCAGATACGCAGTATTTT
TRBV7-2	.	once	TRBJ1-1	17	CASSTRAVGGQNTEAFF	TGTGCCAGCAGTACTAGGGCGGTAGGGGGACAGAACACTGAAGCTTTCTTT
TRBV6-1	.	few	TRBJ2-7	15	CASSGAHTNPYEQYF	TGTGCCAGCAGTGGAGCCCATACCAACCCCTACGAGCAGTACTTC
TRBV7-9	.	.	TRBJ2-7	17	CASSLGPPRQDSYEQYF	TGTGCCAGCAGCTTAGGCCCCCCCCGACAGGATTCCTACGAGCAGTACTTC
TRBV30	.	.	TRBJ2-7	15	CAWSVMRAGEDEQYF	TGTGCCTGGAGTGTAATGAGGGCAGGGGAGGACGAGCAGTACTTC
TRBV6-2/TRBV6-3	.	.	TRBJ1-1	15	CASSSGIFSATEAFF	TGTGCAAGCTCTTCCGGGATATTTTCGGCCACTGAAGCTTTCTTT
TRBV27	TRBD1	.	TRBJ2-7	15	CASSLSATGSTEQYF	TGTGCCAGCAGTTTATCGGCGACAGGGTCGACCGAGCAGTACTTC
TRBV2	TRBD1	.	TRBJ2-3	17	CASSDPWTGADTDTQYF	TGTGCCAGCAGTGACCCCTGGACAGGGGCCGACACAGATACGCAGTATTTT
TRBV6-2/TRBV6-3	.	.	TRBJ2-1	14	CASTFWAGDNEQFF	TGTGCCAGCACCTTTTGGGCAGGGGACAATGAGCAGTTCTTC
TRBV5-1	TRBD2	few	TRBJ2-1	15	CASSLGSGRPDEQFF	TGCGCCAGCAGCTTGGGGAGCGGGAGGCCGGATGAGCAGTTCTTC
TRBV28	.	.	TRBJ2-7	15	CASQGKRSWVYEQYF	TGTGCCAGCCAGGGGAAACGGTCGTGGGTTTACGAGCAGTACTTC
TRBV7-9	TRBD1	.	TRBJ2-7	15	CASSLEVGQSYEQYF	TGTGCCAGCAGCTTAGAGGTGGGACAGAGCTACGAGCAGTACTTC
TRBV7-9	TRBD2	once	TRBJ2-3	17	CASSLTSVFFGVDTQYF	TGTGCCAGCAGCTTAACTAGCGTCTTTTTCGGGGTCGATACGCAGTATTTT